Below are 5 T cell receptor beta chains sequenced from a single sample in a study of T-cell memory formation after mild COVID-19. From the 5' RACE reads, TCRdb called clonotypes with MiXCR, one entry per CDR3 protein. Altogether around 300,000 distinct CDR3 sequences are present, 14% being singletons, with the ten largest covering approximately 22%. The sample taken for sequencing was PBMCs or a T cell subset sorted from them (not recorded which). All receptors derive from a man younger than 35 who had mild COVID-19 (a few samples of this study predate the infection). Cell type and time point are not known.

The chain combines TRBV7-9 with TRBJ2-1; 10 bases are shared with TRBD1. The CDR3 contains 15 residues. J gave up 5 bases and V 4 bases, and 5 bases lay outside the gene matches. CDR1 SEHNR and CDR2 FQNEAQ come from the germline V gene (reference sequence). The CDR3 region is CASSSYGTGDNEQFF. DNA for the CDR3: TGTGCCAGCAGCTCCTACGGGACAGGGGACAATGAGCAGTTCTTC.

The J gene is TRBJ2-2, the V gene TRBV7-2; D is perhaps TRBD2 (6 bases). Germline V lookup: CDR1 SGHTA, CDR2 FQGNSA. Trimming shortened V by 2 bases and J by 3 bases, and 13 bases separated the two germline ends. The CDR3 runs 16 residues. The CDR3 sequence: CASSLSGGAYTGELFF. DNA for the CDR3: TGTGCCAGCAGCTTATCTGGAGGGGCCTACACCGGGGAGCTGTTTTTT.

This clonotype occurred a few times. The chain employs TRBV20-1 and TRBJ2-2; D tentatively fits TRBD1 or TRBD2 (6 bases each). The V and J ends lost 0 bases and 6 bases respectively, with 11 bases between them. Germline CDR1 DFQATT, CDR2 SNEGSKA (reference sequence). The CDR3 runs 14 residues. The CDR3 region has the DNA TGCAGTGCTAGAGATCCAGGGGACTCCGGGGAGCTGTTTTTT. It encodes CSARDPGDSGELFF.

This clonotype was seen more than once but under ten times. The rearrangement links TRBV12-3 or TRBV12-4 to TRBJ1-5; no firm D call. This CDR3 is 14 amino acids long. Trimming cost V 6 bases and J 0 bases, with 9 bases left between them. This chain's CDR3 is CASSPLHSNQPQHF. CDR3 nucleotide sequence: TGTGCCAGCAGCCCCCTCCATAGCAATCAGCCCCAGCATTTT.

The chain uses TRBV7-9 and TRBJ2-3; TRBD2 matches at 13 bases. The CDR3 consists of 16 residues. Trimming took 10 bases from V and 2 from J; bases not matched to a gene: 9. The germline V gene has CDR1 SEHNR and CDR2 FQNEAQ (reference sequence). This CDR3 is CATSKLAGGPTDTQYF. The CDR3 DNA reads TGTGCCACCTCAAAACTAGCGGGGGGGCCCACAGATACGCAGTATTTT.